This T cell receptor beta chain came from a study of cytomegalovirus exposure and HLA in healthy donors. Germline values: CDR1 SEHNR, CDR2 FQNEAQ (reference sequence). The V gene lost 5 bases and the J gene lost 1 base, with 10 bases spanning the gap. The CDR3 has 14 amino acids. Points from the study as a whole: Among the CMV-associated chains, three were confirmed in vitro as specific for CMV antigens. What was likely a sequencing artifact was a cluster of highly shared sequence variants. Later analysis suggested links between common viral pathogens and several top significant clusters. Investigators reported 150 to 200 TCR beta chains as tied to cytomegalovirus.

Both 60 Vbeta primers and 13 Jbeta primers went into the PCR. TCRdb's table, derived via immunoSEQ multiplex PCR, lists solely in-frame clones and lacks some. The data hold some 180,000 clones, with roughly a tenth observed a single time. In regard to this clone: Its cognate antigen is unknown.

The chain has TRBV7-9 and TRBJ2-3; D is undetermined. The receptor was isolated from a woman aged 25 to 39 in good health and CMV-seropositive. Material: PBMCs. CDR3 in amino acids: CASSPRSGTDTQYF. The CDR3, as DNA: TGTGCCAGCAGCCCGAGGTCAGGCACAGATACGCAGTATTTT.